This TCR beta chain was identified during a study of response to subunit inactivated influenza vaccine. One entry per CDR3 protein results from TCRdb running MiXCR on the RT-PCR reads. Of around 320,000 distinct CDR3 sequences listed, 22% are singletons. The germline V gene encodes CDR1 SGHAT and CDR2 FQNNGV. J gave up 0 bases and V 4 bases, and 14 bases lay outside the gene matches. The length of the CDR3 is 20 residues. This clonotype showed up just a few times. Its matching antigen is unknown. Study-level results: That few new T cells are recruited by each seasonal influenza vaccination was the authors' suggestion.

The specimen was PBMCs from blood, collected 21 months after vaccination. The sequence was collected from a man between 45 and 75 years old who received an inactivated influenza vaccine. The J gene is TRBJ2-4, the V gene TRBV11-2, with TRBD2 identical over 11 bases. In nucleotides, the CDR3 is TGTGCCAGCAGCTACCAAGGGGCGCTAGCGGGAGGTGTAGCCAAAAACATTCAGTACTTC. Translation gives CASSYQGALAGGVAKNIQYF.